The clone carrying this T cell receptor beta chain was detected many times. Antigen unknown. Through Arm-PCR of CDR3 regions and iRepertoire HTBI primers, TCR beta libraries were built. TCRdb recomputed calls from the multiplex PCR reads with MiXCR, one row per CDR3 protein. This table holds 400,000 to 500,000 distinct CDR3 sequences, over 15% found once. The sample is drawn from a study of regulatory T cells in long-lasting Graves disease. Overall study: Graves' patients (newly diagnosed) had been on antithyroid drugs under 3 months.

CDR1 is SGHNT and CDR2 is YYREEE in the germline V gene (reference sequence). Trimming took 3 bases from V and 4 from J, leaving 17 bases between them. The CDR3 is 16 amino acids. Study-wide results and caveats: Peripheral blood, not thyroid tissue, was the sole material studied.

Time point denoted: newly diagnosed GD, antithyroid drugs for less than 3 months. Extracted RNA from PBMCs served as the source of the TCR library. Separately, the same data were catalogued under a study of T cells in Graves' hyperthyroidism and ophthalmopathy. That report notes: Blood also carried most thyroid clonotypes expanded above 0.001.

This specimen was peripheral blood mononuclear cells (PBMCs), taken at new diagnosis, from a patient treated with antithyroid drugs. This sequence joins TRBV5-4 and TRBJ2-1; D is perhaps TRBD2 (6 bases). The receptor comes from a woman aged 18-29 years with Graves disease. This CDR3 is CASSSLRTSLYNEQFF. The CDR3 coding sequence is TGTGCCAGCAGCTCCTTGAGAACTAGCTTGTACAATGAGCAGTTCTTC.